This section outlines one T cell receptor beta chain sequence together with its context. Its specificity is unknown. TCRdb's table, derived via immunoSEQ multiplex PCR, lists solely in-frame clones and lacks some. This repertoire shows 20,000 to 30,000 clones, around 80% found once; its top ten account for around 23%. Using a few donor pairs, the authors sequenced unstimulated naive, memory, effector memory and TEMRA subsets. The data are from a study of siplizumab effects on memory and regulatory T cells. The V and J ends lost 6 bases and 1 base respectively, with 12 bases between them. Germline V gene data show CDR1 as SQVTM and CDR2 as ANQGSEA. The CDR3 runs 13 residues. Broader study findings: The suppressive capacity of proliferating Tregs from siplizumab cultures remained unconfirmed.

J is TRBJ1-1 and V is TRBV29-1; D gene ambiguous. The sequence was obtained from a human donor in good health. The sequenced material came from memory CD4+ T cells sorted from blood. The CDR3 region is CSVRRHPNTEAFF. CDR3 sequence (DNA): TGCAGCGTGCGGAGACACCCGAACACTGAAGCTTTCTTT. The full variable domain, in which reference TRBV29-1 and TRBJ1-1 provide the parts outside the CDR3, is SAVISQKPSRDICQRGTSLTIQCQVDSQVTMMFWYRQQPGQSLTLIATANQGSEATYESGFVIDKFPISRPNLTFSTLTVSNMSPEDSSIYLCSVRRHPNTEAFFGQGTRLTVV.